The 5 T cell receptor beta chains reported below all come from one sample, sequenced in a study of CD8 T cells in Susac syndrome (dated by TCRdb to about 2019). Libraries came from the immunoSEQ multiplex PCR assay. RNA was extracted using the RNeasy kit, and roughly 0.45 to 1 microgram was reverse transcribed with random hexamers. TCRdb redid the processing of the public reads, applying fastp at Q25 and MiXCR, and retained in-frame beta chains. CDR3 protein duplicates are merged, each entry listing the most common genes and DNA. This sample holds about 150,000 distinct CDR3 sequences; approximately 94% were observed only once. In total, the top ten clones hold over 0.2% of the sample. Sample: CD8+ T cells from PBMCs. The source of these receptors is a human donor with multiple sclerosis.

CDR3 bases: TGCAGCGGGCTGATCAGGGGAGGCTACACCTTC. Translating gives CSGLIRGGYTF. V usage is TRBV29-1 and J usage is TRBJ1-2, with D possibly matching TRBD1 (6 bases). The CDR3 contains 11 residues. Between the trimmed V and J ends, which lost 7 bases and 8 bases, there was a span of 14 bases. Germline CDR1 and CDR2: SQVTM and ANQGSEA.

J is TRBJ1-1 and V is TRBV5-6; D is perhaps TRBD1 (6 bases). From germline, CDR1 is SGHDT and CDR2 YYEEEE. V lost 6 bases to trimming and J lost 2 bases, with 14 bases between them. This CDR3 comprises 14 residues. The CDR3 nucleotides read TGTGCCAGCACCCGGACAGCAGTAAACACTGAAGCTTTCTTT. It encodes CASTRTAVNTEAFF.

The J gene is TRBJ2-1, the V gene TRBV27, with TRBD1 identical over 10 bases. V dropped 7 bases and J dropped 3; count of bases not matched to a gene: 3. This CDR3 has 14 residues. The germline CDR1 and CDR2 sequences are MNHEY and SMNVEV (reference sequence). Here the CDR3 reads CASMGQGIYNEQFF. The CDR3 region has the DNA TGTGCCAGCATGGGACAGGGGATCTACAATGAGCAGTTCTTC.

The V call is TRBV7-9, the J call TRBJ2-2, with D possibly TRBD1 on 5 matching bases. The CDR3 has 16 residues. Germline CDR1 and CDR2: SEHNR and FQNEAQ (reference sequence). V was pared by 3 bases and J by 0 bases, with 11 bases between. The CDR3 sequence: CASSLGLLTNTGELFF. CDR3 DNA: TGTGCCAGCAGCTTGGGGCTACTGACGAACACCGGGGAGCTGTTTTTT.

The J gene is TRBJ2-1, the V gene TRBV7-3, with D possibly being TRBD2 (6 bases). The CDR3 spans 13 residues. Germline V gives CDR1 SGHTA, CDR2 FQGTGA. V was cut by 4 bases and J by 9 bases, with 13 bases left in between. In nucleotides, the CDR3 is TGTGCCAGCAGCTCCCTGACTAGTTCTGAGCAGTTCTTC. Translating it yields CASSSLTSSEQFF.